This T cell receptor (beta chain) was found in a study of shared clonotypes between healthy human individuals (dated by TCRdb to 2020 to 2021). With respect to the entire study: The cohort comprised a couple of women and a few men aged 18 to 49 years. For each donor, CD4 naive and CD4 memory were each run on three plates, CD8 naive on two plates, and CD8 memory on one plate. Blood TCR repertoires of five healthy adults were deeply sequenced to estimate repertoire size and the extent of clonotype sharing between individuals. To increase sequencing depth and limit assay-specific biases, TCR repertoire library preparation and sequencing were carried out by different laboratories using diverse techniques. Per donor, leukapheresis produced somewhere between about 0.8 and 9 billion PBMCs. Study-wide findings and limitations: Sampling was restricted to blood, and TCR repertoires in tissue are likely to differ from TCR repertoires in blood. Sharing across several donors was observed for around 5% of naive CD4, 3% to 3.5% of naive CD8, about 2.3% of memory CD4, and about 0.39% of memory CD8 clonotypes. Pairwise subsampling led to the expectation that sequencing depth would affect the degree of clonotype sharing among donors. Because the study included a small number of donors, the genetic and exposure-history diversity represented was limited. Estimated clonotype richness was generally larger for naive than for memory subsets. Higher generation probabilities were observed for clonotypes shared by all four sorted-subset donors than for non-shared clonotypes. Even with the large sequencing depth, rarefaction of the sorted-subset datasets indicated that sequencing was incomplete.

Measured from the cysteine to the phenylalanine, the CDR3 is 15 residues long. The DNA shown is the 45-base CDR3, in frame from base 1. In the germline V gene, CDR1 corresponds to SNHLY and CDR2 to FYNNEI. V lost 6 bases and J lost 2 bases, and the count of bases not matched to a germline gene is 8. Healthy HIV-negative adults with no recently reported acute infections or vaccinations were included as donors. Only Caucasian adults living in Nashville, Tennessee, USA were represented among the donors. CD4+ T cells were enriched by magnetic negative selection; naive cells were then positively selected on CD45RA, and the negative fraction formed the memory subset. Blood was obtained by leukapheresis, after which PBMCs were separated by Ficoll-Histopaque density gradient centrifugation and cryopreserved in liquid nitrogen vapor phase. Analytical flow cytometry was used to check the purity and quantity of each magnetically sorted T cell population. Genomic DNA was isolated from each sorted fraction and quantified by UV absorbance on a Nanodrop 2000c.

TCR CDR3 regions were amplified from genomic DNA by multiplex PCR using the deep immunoSEQ assay. For each cell subset, the extracted genomic DNA was distributed evenly across all wells of several immunoSEQ 96-well plates, and each plate served as one replicate. For sorted subsets, approximately 0.2 ug of genomic DNA, equivalent to roughly 30,000 T cell genomes, went into each replicate PCR. The purified libraries were quantified using a Qubit 3.0 fluorometer, sized with a Bioanalyzer 2100, and then quantified again using the KAPA Library Quantification kit. Every immunoSEQ 96-well plate was sequenced on a dedicated single-read 150-cycle Illumina NextSeq 550 flow cell. The source study handled its data this way. Because the immunoSEQ output included only junctional sequences and no quality scores, the filtering could not be the same as the filtering used for full-length reads. To assign V/J genes and CDR3, sequences were annotated using PyIR, a Python wrapper for IgBLAST v1.9, with IMGT germline references. Reads with weak V/J assignments (E-value above 1e-6), missing CDR3, stop codons, out-of-frame junctions, or ambiguous translated residues were removed. V3J clonotypes were defined as sequences sharing the same inferred V gene, J gene, and CDR3 amino acid sequence. The percentage overlap between two repertoires was calculated by dividing the number of shared unique clonotypes by the size of the smaller repertoire. Richness of each repertoire was evaluated using RTK rarefaction, the Chao1 estimator, and Recon v2.1 estimates of unobserved clonotypes. OLGA was used to compute generation probabilities for all TCRbeta clonotypes that the gDNA method yielded from several donors. Held by TCRdb, this immuneACCESS table contains in-frame sequences only and omits some clones. Under half of the omission traces to an unresolved V gene where checked; the cause of the rest is unknown. V and J calls and clone size follow that table, whereas D and trimming were derived from the DNA. This sample lists millions of clones; approximately 95% were detected once. Clones ranked in the top ten supply 0.1% to 0.15% of the sample.

About this clone: It lacks a known antigen. Base qualities were left out, and no much larger clone turns up one base away.

The receptor was isolated from a young man in good health. The sequence joins TRBV2 to TRBJ2-7; a stretch of 9 junction bases matches TRBD1. The sequencing sample was made of naive CD4+ T cells sorted from blood. The cell subset or site label corresponds to: CD45RA+ positively selected. The DNA is as follows: TGTGCCAGCAGCCGGGGAGGACAGGGGACCTACGAGCAGTACTTC. Its coded protein is CASSRGGQGTYEQYF.